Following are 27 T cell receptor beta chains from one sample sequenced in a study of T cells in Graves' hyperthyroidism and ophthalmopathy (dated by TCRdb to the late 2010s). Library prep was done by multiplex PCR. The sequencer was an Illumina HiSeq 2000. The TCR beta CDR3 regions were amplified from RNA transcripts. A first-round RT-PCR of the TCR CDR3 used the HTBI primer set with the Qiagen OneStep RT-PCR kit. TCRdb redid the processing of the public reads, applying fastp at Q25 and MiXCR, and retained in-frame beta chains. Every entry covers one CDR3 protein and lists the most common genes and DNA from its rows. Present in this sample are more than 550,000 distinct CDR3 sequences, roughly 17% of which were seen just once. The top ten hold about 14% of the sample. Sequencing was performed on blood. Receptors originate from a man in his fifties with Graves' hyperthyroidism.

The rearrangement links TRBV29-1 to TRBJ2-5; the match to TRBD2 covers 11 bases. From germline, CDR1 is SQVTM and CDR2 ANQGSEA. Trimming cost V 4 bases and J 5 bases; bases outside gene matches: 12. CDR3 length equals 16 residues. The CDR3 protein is CSVGDYSGRARETQYF. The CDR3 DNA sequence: TGCAGCGTTGGAGATTATAGCGGGAGGGCCCGGGAGACCCAGTACTTC.

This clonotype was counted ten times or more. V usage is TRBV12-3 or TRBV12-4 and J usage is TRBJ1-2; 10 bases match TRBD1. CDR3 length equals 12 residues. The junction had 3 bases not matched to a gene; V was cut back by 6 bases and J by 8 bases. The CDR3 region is CASSMTGGGYTF. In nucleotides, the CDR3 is TGTGCCAGCAGCATGACAGGGGGCGGCTACACCTTC.

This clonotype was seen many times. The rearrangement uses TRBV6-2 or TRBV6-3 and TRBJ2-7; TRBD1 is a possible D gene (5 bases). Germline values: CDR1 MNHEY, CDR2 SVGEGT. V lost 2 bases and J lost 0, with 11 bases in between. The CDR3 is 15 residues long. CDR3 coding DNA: TGTGCCAGCAGTTACGGGGCGGAGAGCTCCTACGAGCAGTACTTC. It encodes CASSYGAESSYEQYF.

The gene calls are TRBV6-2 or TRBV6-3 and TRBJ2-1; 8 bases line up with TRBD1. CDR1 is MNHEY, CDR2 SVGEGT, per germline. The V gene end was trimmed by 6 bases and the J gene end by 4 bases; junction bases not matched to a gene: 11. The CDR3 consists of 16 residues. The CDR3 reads CASRGLTGDSYNEQFF. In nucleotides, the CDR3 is TGTGCCAGCAGAGGCTTGACAGGGGACTCTTACAATGAGCAGTTCTTC.

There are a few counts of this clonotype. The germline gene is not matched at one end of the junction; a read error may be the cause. The CDR3 reads CASSYTSGPHNEQSF. CDR3 bases: TGTGCCAGCAGTTACACCTCGGGACCGCACAATGAGCAGTCCTTC. V and J are TRBV6-5 and TRBJ2-1; D is possibly TRBD1 or TRBD2 (5 bases each). The germline V gene has CDR1 MNHEY and CDR2 SVGAGI. The CDR3 runs to 15 residues.

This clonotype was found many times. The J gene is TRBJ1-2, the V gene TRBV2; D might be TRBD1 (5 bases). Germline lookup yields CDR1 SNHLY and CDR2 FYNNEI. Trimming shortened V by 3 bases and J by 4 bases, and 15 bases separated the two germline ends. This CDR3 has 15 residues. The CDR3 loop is CASSDRAGLGYGYTF. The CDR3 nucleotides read TGTGCCAGCAGTGATCGGGCAGGGTTAGGCTATGGCTACACCTTC. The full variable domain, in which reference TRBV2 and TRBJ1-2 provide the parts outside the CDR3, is EPEVTQTPSHQVTQMGQEVILRCVPISNHLYFYWYRQILGQKVEFLVSFYNNEISEKSEIFDDQFSVERPDGSNFTLKIRSTKLEDSAMYFCASSDRAGLGYGYTFGSGTRLTVV.

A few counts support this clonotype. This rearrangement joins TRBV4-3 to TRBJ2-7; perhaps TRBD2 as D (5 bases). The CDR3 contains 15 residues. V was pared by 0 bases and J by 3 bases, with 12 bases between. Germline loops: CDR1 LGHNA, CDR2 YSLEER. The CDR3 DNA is TGCGCCAGCAGCCAAGATGGTTCCGGGAACTACGAGCAGTACTTC. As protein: CASSQDGSGNYEQYF.

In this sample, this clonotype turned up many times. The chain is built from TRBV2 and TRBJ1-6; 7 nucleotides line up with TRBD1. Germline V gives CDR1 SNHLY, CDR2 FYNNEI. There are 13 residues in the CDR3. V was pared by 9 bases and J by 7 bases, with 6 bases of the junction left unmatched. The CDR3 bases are TGTGCCAGTGCTGACAGGGCCAATTCACCCCTCCACTTT. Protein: CASADRANSPLHF.

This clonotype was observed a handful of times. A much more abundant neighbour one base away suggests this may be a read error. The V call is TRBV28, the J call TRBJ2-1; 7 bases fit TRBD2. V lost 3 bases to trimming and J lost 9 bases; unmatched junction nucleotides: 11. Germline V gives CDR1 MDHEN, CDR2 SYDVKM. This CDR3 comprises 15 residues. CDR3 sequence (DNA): TGTGCCAGCAGTTTGCGGCTAGCGGAAGCGATTGAGCAGTTCTTC. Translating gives CASSLRLAEAIEQFF.

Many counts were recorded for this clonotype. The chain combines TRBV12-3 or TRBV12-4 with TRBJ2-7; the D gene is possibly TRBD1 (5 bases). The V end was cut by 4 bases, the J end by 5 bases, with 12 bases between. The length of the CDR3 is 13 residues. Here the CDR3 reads CASSSDSSNEQYF. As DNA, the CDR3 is TGTGCCAGCAGTTCAGACAGTTCCAACGAGCAGTACTTC.

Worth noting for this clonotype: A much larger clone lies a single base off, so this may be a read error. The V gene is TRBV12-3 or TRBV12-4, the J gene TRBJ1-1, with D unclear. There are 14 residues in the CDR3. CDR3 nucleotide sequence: TGTGCCGGCAGGCCGGGGTTCTTTAACACTGAAGCTTTCTTT. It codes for CAGRPGFFNTEAFF.

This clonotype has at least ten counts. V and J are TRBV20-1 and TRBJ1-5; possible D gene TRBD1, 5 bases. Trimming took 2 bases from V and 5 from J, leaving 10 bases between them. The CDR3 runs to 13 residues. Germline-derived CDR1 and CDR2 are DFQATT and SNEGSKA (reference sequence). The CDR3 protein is CSARPREDQPQHF. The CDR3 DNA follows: TGCAGTGCTAGACCCAGGGAGGATCAGCCCCAGCATTTT.

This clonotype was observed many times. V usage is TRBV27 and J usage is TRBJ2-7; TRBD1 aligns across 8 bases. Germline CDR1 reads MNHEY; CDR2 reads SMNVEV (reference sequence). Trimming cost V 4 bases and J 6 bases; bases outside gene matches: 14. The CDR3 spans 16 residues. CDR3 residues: CASSSLSVTGVFEQYF. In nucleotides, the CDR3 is TGTGCCAGCAGTTCCTTAAGCGTGACAGGGGTGTTCGAGCAGTACTTC.

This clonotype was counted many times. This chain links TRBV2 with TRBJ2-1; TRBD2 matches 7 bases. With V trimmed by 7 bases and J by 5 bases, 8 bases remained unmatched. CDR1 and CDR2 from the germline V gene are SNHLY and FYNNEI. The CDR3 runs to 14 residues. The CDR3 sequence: CASKREGKNNEQFF. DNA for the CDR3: TGTGCCAGCAAAAGGGAGGGCAAGAACAATGAGCAGTTCTTC. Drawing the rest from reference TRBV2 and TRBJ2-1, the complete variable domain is EPEVTQTPSHQVTQMGQEVILRCVPISNHLYFYWYRQILGQKVEFLVSFYNNEISEKSEIFDDQFSVERPDGSNFTLKIRSTKLEDSAMYFCASKREGKNNEQFFGPGTRLTVL.

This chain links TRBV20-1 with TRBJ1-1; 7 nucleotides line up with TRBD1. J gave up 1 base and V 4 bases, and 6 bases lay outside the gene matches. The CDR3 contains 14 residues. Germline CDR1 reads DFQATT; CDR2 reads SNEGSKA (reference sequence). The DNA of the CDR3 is TGCAGTGCTACGGTTACAGGGGCGAACACTGAAGCTTTCTTT. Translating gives CSATVTGANTEAFF.

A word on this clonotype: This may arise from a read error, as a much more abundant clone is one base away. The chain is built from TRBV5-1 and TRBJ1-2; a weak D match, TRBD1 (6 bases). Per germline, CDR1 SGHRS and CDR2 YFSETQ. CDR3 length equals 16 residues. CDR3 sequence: CASSLRGEGSNYVYTF. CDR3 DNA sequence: TGCGCCAGCAGCTTGAGGGGGGAAGGATCCAACTATGTCTACACCTTC.

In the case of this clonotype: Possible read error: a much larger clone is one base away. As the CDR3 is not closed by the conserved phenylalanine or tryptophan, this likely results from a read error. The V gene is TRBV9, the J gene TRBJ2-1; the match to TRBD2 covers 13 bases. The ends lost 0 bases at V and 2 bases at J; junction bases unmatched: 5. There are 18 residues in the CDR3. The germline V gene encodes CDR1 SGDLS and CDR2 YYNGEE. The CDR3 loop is CASSVGGLAGEPYNEQFS. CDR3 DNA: TGTGCCAGCAGCGTAGGAGGACTAGCGGGAGAACCCTACAATGAGCAGTTCTCC.

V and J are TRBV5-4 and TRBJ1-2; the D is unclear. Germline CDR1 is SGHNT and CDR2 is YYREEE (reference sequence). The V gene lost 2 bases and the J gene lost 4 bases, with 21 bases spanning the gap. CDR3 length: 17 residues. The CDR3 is CASSFGRPTPQLYGYTF. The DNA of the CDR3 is TGTGCCAGCAGCTTTGGGCGGCCCACACCGCAACTCTATGGCTACACCTTC.

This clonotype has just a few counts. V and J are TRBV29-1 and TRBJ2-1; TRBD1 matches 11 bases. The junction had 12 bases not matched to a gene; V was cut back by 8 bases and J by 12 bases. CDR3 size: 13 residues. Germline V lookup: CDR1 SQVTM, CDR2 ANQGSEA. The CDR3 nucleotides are TGCAGCTCTACCCCGGGACAGGGGGTTGGGCAGTTCTTC. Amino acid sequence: CSSTPGQGVGQFF.

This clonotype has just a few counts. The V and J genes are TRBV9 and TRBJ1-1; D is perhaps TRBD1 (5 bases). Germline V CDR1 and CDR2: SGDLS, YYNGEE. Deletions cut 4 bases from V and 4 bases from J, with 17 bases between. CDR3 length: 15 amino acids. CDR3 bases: TGTGCCAGCAGCCCCCGGGGACTGGTGGGCACTGAAGCTTTCTTT. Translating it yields CASSPRGLVGTEAFF.

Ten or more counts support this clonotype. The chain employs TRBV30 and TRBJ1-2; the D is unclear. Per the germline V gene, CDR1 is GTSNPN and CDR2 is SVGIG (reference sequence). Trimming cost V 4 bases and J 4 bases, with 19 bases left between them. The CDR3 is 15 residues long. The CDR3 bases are TGTGCCTGGAATCCTGAGAACTCTCCTAGCTATGGCTACACCTTC. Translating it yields CAWNPENSPSYGYTF.

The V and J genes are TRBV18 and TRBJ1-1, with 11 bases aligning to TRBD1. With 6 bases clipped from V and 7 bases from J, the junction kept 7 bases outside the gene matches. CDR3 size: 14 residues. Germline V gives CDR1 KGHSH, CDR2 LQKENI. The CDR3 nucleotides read TGTGCCAGCTCCCTACAAGGGACAGGGGGTGAAGCTTTCTTT. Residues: CASSLQGTGGEAFF.

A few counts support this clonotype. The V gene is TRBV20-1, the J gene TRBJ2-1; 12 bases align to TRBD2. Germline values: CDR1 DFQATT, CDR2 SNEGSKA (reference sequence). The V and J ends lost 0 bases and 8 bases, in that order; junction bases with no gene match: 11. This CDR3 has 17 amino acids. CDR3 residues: CSARDTLAGGPLHEQFF. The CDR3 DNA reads TGCAGTGCTAGAGATACGCTAGCGGGAGGGCCTCTACATGAGCAGTTCTTC.

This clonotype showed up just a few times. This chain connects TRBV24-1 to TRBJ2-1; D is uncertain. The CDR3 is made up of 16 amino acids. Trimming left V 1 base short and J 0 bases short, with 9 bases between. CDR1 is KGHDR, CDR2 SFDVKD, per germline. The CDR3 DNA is TGTGCCACCAGTGATTTCGCGTCGAGCTCCTACAATGAGCAGTTCTTC. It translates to CATSDFASSSYNEQFF.

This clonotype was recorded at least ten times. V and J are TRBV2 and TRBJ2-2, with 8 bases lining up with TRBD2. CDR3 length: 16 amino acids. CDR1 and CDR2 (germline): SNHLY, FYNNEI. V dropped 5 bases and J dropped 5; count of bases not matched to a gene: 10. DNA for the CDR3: TGTGCCAGCAGTAGCGGGGGAGAAACCGCAACCGGGGAGCTGTTTTTT. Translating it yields CASSSGGETATGELFF.

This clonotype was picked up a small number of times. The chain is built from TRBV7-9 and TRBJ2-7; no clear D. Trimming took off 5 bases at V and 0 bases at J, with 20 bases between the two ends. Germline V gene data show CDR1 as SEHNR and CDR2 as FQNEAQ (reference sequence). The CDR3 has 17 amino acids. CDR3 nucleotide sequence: TGTGCCAGCAGCCCCCCCGTCACACCCTTAAGCTCCTACGAGCAGTACTTC. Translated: CASSPPVTPLSSYEQYF.

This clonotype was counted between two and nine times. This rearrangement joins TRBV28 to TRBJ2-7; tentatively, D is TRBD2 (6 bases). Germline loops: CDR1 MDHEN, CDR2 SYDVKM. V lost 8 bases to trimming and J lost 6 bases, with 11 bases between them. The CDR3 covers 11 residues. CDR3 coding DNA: TGTGCCAGCGGGGGGTGGGCCGAGCAGTACTTC. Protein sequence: CASGGWAEQYF.